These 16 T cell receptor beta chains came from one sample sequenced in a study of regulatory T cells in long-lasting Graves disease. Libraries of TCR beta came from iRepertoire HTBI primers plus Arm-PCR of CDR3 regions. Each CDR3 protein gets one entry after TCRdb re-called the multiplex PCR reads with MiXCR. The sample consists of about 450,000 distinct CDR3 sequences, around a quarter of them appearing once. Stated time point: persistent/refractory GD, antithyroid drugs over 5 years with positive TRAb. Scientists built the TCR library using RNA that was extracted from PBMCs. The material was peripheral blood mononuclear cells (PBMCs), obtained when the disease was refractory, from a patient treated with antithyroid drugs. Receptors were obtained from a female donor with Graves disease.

In nucleotides, the CDR3 is TGTGCCAGCAATATACCCGGCGGGAGGGTCCATGAGCAGTTCTTC. Residues: CASNIPGGRVHEQFF. The chain carries TRBV11-2 and TRBJ2-1, with TRBD2 matching 9 bases. Trimming at V came to 7 bases and at J to 8 bases, leaving 12 bases not matched to a gene. Germline V gene lookup returns CDR1 SGHAT and CDR2 FQNNGV. The CDR3 totals 15 residues.

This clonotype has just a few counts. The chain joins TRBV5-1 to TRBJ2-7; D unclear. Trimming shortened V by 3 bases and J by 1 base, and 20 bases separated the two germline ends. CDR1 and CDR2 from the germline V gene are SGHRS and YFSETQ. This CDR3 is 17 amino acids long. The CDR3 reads CASSSGDLDGLSYEQYF. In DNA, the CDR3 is TGCGCCAGCAGCTCGGGCGATTTGGACGGTCTTTCCTACGAGCAGTACTTC.

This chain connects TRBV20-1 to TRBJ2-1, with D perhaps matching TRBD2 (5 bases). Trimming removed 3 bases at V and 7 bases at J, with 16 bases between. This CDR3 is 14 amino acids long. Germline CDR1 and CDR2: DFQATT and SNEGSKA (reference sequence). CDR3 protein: CSARGNFGENEQFF. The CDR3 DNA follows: TGCAGTGCTAGGGGCAACTTTGGGGAGAATGAGCAGTTCTTC.

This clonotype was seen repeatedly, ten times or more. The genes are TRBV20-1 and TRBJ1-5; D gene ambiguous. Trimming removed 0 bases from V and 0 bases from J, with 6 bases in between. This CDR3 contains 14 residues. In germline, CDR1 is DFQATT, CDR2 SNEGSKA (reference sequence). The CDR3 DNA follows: TGCAGTGCTAGAGATCGGCGTAGCAATCAGCCCCAGCATTTT. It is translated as CSARDRRSNQPQHF.

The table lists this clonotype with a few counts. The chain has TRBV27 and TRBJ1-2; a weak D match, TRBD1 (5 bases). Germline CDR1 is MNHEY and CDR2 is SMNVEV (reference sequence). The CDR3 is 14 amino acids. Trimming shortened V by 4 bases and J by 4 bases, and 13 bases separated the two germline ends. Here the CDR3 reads CASSSPGRGYGYTF. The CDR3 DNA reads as TGTGCCAGCAGTTCCCCGGGACGGGGCTATGGCTACACCTTC.

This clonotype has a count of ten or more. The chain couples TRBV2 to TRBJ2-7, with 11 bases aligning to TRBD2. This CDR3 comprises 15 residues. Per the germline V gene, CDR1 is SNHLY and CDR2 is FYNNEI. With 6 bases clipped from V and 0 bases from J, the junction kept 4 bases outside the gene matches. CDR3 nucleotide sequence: TGTGCCAGCAGGTTAGCGGGAGGGAGCTCCTACGAGCAGTACTTC. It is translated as CASRLAGGSSYEQYF.

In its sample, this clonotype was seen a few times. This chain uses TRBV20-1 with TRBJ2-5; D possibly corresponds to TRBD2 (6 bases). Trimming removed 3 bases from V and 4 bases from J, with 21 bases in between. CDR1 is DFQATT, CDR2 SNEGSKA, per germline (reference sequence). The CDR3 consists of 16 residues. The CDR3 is CSASEGGAGSGETQYF. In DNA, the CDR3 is TGCAGTGCTAGCGAAGGAGGGGCGGGGTCGGGAGAGACCCAGTACTTC.

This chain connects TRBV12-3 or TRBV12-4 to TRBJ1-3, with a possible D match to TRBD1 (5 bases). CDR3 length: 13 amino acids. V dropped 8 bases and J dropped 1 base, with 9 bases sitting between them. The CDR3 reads CASRDGSGNTIYF. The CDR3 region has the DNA TGTGCCAGCCGGGACGGTTCTGGAAACACCATATATTTT.

The CDR3 loop reads CASSLVIGAGRLNYGYTF. As DNA, the CDR3 is TGTGCCAGCAGCTTAGTGATAGGTGCAGGTCGGTTGAACTATGGCTACACCTTC. The rearrangement joins TRBV7-2 to TRBJ1-2; D is ambiguous. Germline V gives CDR1 SGHTA, CDR2 FQGNSA. The CDR3 length is 18 residues. The ends were cut back, 1 base at V and 2 bases at J, with 20 bases in the middle.

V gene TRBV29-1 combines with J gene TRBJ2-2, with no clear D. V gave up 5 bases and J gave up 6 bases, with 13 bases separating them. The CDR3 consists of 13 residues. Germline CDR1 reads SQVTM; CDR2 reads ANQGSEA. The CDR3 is CSVMTGPPGELFF. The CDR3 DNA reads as TGCAGCGTTATGACTGGTCCTCCCGGGGAGCTGTTTTTT.

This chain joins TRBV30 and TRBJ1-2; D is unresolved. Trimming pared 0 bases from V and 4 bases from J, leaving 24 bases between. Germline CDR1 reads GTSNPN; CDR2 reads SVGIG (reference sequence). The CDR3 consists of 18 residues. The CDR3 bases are TGTGCCTGGAGTGTCCGGTCCACACTAACTCCCCGGGGCTATGGCTACACCTTC. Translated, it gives CAWSVRSTLTPRGYGYTF.

CDR3 sequence (DNA): TGTGCCAGCAGTTTCTGGGCTGGGCCCCGAGGAGATACGCAGTATTTT. Its protein is CASSFWAGPRGDTQYF. The rearrangement uses TRBV12-3 or TRBV12-4 and TRBJ2-3, with D hard to call. CDR3 length: 16 residues. V lost 3 bases and J 5 bases, leaving 18 bases between the germline ends.

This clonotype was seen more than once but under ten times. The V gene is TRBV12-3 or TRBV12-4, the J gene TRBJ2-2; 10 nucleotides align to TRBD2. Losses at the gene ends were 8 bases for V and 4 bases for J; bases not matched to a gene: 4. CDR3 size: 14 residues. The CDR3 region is CASGIAGGTGELFF. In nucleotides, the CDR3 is TGTGCCAGCGGAATAGCGGGAGGCACCGGGGAGCTGTTTTTT.

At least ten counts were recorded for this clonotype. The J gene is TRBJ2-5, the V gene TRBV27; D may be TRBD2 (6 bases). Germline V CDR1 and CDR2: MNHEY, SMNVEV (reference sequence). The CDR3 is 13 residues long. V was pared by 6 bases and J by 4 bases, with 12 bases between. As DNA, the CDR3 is TGTGCCAGCAGCCATGGGGGAGGAGAGACCCAGTACTTC. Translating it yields CASSHGGGETQYF.

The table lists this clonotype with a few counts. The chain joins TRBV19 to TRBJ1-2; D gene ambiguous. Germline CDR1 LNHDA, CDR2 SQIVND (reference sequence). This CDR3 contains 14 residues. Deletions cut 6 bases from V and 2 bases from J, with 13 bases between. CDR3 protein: CASSPARRNYGYTF. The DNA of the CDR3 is TGTGCCAGTAGCCCGGCTCGCCGGAACTATGGCTACACCTTC.

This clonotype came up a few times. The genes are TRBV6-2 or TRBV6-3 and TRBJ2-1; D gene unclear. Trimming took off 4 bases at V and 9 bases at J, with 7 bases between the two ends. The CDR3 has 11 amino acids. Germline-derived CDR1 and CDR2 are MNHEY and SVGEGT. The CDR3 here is CASSSITEQFF. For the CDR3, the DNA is TGTGCCAGCAGTTCCATCACTGAGCAGTTCTTC.